This record covers a single T cell receptor (beta chain). Antigen: not known. The data originate from a study of shared clonotypes between healthy human individuals. The protocol was immunoSEQ multiplex PCR, while the TCRdb copy is restricted to in-frame clones and leaves out a portion. The profile shows about 380,000 clones, 90% to 98% of them singletons. The donors were all Caucasian adults (living in Nashville, Tennessee). Study-wide points: At large depth, rarefaction still showed sorted-subset sequencing to be incomplete.

The sequenced sample was memory CD8+ T cells sorted from blood. The subset: CD45RO+ cells pooled with CCR7-negative TemRA cells. The clonotype was recovered from a man aged 25-40 years in good health.

CDR3 coding DNA: TGTGCCAGCGGGCAGGACACTGAAGCTTTCTTT. Its protein is CASGQDTEAFF. The V gene is TRBV9, the J gene TRBJ1-1; no clear D. Trimming stripped 7 bases from V and 3 bases from J, with 7 bases between. Germline V gene data show CDR1 as SGDLS and CDR2 as YYNGEE. The CDR3 has 11 residues.